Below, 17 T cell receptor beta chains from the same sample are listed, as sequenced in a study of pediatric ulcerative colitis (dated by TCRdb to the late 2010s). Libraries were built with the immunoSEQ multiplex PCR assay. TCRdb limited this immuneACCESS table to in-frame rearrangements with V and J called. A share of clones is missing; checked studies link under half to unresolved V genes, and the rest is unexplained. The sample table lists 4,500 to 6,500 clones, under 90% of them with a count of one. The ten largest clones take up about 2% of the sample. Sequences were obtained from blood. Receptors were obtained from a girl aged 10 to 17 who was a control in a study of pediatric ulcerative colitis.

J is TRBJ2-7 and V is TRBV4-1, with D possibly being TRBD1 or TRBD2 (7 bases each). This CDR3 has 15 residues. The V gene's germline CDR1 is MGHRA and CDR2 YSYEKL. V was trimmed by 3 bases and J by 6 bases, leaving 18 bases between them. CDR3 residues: CASSHPGRGPAEQYF. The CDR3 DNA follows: TGCGCCAGCAGCCATCCAGGGAGGGGGCCCGCCGAGCAGTACTTC.

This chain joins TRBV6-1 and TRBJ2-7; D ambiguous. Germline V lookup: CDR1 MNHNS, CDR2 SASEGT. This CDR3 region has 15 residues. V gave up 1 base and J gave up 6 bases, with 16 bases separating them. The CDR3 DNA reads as TGTGCCAGCAGTGAAGGGTACCCCCCCGAGAGCGAGCAGTACTTC. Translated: CASSEGYPPESEQYF.

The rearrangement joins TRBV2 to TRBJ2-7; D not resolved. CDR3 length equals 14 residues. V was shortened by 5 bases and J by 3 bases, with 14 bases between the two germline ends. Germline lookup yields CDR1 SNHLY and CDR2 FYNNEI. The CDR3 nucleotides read TGTGCCAGCAGTCGCCGAGGTGGTTACTACGAGCAGTACTTC. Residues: CASSRRGGYYEQYF.

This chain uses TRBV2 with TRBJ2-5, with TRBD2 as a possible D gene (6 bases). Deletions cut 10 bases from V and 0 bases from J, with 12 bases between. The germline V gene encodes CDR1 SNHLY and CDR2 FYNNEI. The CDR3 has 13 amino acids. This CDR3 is CAKPLAHQETQYF. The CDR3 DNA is TGTGCCAAACCCCTAGCGCACCAAGAGACCCAGTACTTC.

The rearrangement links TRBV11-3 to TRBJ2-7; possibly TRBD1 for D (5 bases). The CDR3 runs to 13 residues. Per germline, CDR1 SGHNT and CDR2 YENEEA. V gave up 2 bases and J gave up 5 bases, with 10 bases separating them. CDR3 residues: CASSLQGGHEQYF. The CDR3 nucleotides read TGTGCCAGCAGCTTACAGGGTGGCCACGAGCAGTACTTC.

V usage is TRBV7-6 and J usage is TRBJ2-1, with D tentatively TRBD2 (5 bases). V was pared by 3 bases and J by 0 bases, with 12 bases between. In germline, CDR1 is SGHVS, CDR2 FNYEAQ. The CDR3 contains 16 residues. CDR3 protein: CASSLDSASSYNEQFF. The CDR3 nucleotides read TGTGCCAGCAGCTTGGATAGCGCCAGCTCCTACAATGAGCAGTTCTTC.

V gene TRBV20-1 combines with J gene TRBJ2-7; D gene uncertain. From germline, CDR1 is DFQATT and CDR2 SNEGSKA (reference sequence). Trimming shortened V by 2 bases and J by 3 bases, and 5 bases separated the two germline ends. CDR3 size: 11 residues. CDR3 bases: TGCAGTGCTAGAACCTACTACGAGCAGTACTTC. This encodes CSARTYYEQYF.

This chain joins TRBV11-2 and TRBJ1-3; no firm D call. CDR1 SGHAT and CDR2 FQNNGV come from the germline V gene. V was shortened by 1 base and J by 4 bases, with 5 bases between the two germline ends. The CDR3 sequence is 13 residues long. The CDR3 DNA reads TGTGCCAGCAGCTTAGGTCCGGGAAACACCATATATTTT. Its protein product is CASSLGPGNTIYF.

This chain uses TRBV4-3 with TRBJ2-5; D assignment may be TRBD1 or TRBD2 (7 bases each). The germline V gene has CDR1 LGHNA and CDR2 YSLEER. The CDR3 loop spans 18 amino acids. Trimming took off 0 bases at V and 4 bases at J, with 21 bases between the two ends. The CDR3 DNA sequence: TGCGCCAGCAGCCAAGATCCTCTTTCAGGGGGGGACGGAGAGACCCAGTACTTC. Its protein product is CASSQDPLSGGDGETQYF.

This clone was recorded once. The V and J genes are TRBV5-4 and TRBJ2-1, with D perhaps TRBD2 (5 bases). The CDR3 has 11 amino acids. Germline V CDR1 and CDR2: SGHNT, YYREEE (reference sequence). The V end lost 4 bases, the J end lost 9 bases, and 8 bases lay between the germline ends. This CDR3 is CASSGGIEQFF. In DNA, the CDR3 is TGTGCCAGCAGCGGAGGAATTGAGCAGTTCTTC.

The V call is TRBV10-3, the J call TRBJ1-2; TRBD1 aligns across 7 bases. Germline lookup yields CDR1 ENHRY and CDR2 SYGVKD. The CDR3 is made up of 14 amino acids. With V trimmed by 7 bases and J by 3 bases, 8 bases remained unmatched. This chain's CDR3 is CAITEEGAYYGYTF. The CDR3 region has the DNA TGTGCCATCACCGAAGAGGGGGCATACTATGGCTACACCTTC.

The CDR3 DNA follows: TGTGCCAGCAGTACGGGGCAGCCGAACACTGAAGCTTTCTTT. Its translation: CASSTGQPNTEAFF. The rearrangement uses TRBV27 and TRBJ1-1; perhaps TRBD1 as D (5 bases). The CDR3 covers 14 residues. V lost 5 bases to trimming and J lost 1 base, with 11 bases between them. Germline V CDR1 and CDR2: MNHEY, SMNVEV (reference sequence).

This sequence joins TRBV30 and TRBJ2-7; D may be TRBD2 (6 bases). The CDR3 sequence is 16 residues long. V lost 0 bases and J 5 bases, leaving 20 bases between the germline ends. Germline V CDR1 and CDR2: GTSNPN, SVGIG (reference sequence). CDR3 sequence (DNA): TGTGCCTGGAGTGTACGCGCGGGACCAGCAGGCGACGAGCAGTACTTC. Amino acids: CAWSVRAGPAGDEQYF.

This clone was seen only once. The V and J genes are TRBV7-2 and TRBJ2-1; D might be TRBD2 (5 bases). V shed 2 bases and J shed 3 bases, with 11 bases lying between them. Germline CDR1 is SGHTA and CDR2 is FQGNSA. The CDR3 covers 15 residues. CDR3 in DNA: TGTGCCAGCAGCTTATGGGGTAGCGTCTACAATGAGCAGTTCTTC. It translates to CASSLWGSVYNEQFF.

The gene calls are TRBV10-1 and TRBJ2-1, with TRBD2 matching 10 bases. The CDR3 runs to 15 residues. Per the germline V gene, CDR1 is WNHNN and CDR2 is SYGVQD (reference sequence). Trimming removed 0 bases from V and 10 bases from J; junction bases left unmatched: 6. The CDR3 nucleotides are TGCGCCAGCAGTGAGTCGCTAGCGGGAGTTTACGAGCAGTTCTTC. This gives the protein CASSESLAGVYEQFF.

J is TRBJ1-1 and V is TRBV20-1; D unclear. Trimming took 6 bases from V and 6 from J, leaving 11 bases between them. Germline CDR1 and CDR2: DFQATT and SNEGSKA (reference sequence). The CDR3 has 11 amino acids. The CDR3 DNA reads TGCAGTGCGCTCTTCGGGCCTGAAGCTTTCTTT. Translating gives CSALFGPEAFF.

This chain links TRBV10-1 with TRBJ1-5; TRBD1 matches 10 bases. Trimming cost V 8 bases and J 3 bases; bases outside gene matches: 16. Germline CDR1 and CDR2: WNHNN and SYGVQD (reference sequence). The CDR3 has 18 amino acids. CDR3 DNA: TGCGCCAGCGGCAGCGGGACAGGGGTTGCCTTGCCCAATCAGCCCCAGCATTTT. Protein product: CASGSGTGVALPNQPQHF.